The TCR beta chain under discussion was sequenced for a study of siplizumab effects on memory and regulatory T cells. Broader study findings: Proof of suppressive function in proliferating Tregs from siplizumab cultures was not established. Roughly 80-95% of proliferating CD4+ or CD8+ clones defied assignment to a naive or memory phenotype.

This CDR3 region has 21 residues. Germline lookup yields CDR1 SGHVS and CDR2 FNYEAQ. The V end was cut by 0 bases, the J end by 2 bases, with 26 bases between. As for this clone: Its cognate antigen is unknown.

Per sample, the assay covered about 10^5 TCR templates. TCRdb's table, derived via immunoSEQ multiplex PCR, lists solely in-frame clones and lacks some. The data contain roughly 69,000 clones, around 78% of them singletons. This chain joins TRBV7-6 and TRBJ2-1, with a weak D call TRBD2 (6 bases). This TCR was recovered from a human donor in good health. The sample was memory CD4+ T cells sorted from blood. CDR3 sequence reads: CASSLAQGHRRGLPPYNEQFF. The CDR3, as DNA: TGTGCCAGCAGCTTAGCCCAGGGTCATCGGCGGGGCCTCCCCCCCTACAATGAGCAGTTCTTC.